The sequence of this T cell receptor beta chain was determined in a study of cytomegalovirus exposure and HLA in healthy donors. Regarding the study as a whole: 150 or so TCR beta chains were listed as cytomegalovirus-associated. Through in vitro validation, three CMV-associated chains were shown to be specific for CMV antigens. It was found in a later analysis that first-cohort TCR clusters tended to co-occur in the approximately 120 validation repertoires.

The table came from immunoSEQ multiplex PCR; TCRdb's copy has only in-frame clones and leaves some out. The data show 50,000 to 70,000 clones, around 95% seen once. As regards this clone: Its antigen is unknown.

The CDR3 runs to 13 residues. Trimming removed 5 bases at V and 0 bases at J, with 8 bases between. Germline lookup yields CDR1 SGDLS and CDR2 YYNGEE. This TCR came from a woman under 30 in good health and CMV-seropositive. The sample taken for sequencing was PBMCs. This chain joins TRBV9 and TRBJ1-1; D remains unclear. The CDR3 sequence: CASSPIMNTEAFF. The CDR3 DNA is TGTGCCAGCAGTCCTATTATGAACACTGAAGCTTTCTTT.